Described below is a single TCR beta chain sequence and its context. Its cognate antigen is unknown. Germline V lookup: CDR1 SGHNT, CDR2 YYREEE (reference sequence). This CDR3 contains 14 residues. Deletions cut 3 bases from V and 1 base from J, with 10 bases between. The data were obtained in a study of T cell responses to AZD1222 COVID-19 vaccine. Background on the study: Analyses pooled second doses at about 4 or about 12 weeks.

Some clones are missing from TCRdb's copy, which holds only in-frame ones; the method was immunoSEQ multiplex PCR. The sample contains fewer than 55,000 clones, more than 80% of which appear only once. Overall study findings and caveats: White British donors predominated, females outnumbered males, and clonal diversity was possibly underestimated. Reports say nearly half of spike-specific TCRs go after unmutated variant regions.

The sequence was obtained from an adult in good health. The chain has TRBV5-4 and TRBJ2-5; D unclear. Sequencing used peripheral blood, obtained on day 0 of AZD1222 vaccination. The CDR3 DNA sequence: TGTGCCAGCAGCTGGGGTGGGTCCCAAGAGACCCAGTACTTC. Protein: CASSWGGSQETQYF.